This T cell receptor (beta chain) was identified in a study of Japanese encephalitis immunity and Zika vaccine responses. Study in general: Around 11 participants received one YFV vaccine dose before ZPIV, and about ten were flavivirus-naive. Stimulation used either flavivirus-conserved or non-conserved ZIKV pools, or pre-vaccination JEV or YFV peptides.

This clonotype is categorized as large. PBMCs were CFSE-labeled and cultured for approximately 6 days with peptide pools at approximately 1 ug/mL each. The sort collected unfixed, live, CD56-CD19-CD16-CD3+CD4+ CFSE-low proliferating CD4 T cells. Notes on the study in general: Individual peptides driving cross-reactive responses were not identified. No similarity appeared between individuals, suggesting no public TCRs.

TCRdb independently ran MiXCR on the 5' RACE reads; one entry per CDR3 protein. This sample's table reports under 75 distinct CDR3 sequences. This receptor was taken from an adult man who received an inactivated Zika virus vaccine. Sequences were derived from antigen-activated CD4+ T cells from blood, cultured, sampled during a Zika inactivated vaccine study.

CDR3 sequence reads: CASSQEGSAGTYNEQFF. In DNA form, the CDR3 reads TGCGCCAGCAGCCAAGAAGGGAGCGCGGGGACGTACAATGAGCAGTTCTTC. The V call is TRBV4-3, the J call TRBJ2-1; TRBD2 is a possible D gene (6 bases). V shed 0 bases and J shed 4 bases, with 16 bases lying between them. CDR1 and CDR2 from the germline V gene are LGHNA and YSLEER. The CDR3 covers 17 residues.